A single T cell receptor beta chain is shown here with its context. The antigen it recognizes is unknown. One base away there is no much larger clone; base qualities are not given. Between the V and J ends, shortened by 8 bases and 0 bases respectively, the junction contains 18 bases. Taken from the germline V gene, the CDR1 and CDR2 loops are MDHEN and SYDVKM. The CDR3 numbers 16 residues from cysteine through phenylalanine. The only DNA kept is the CDR3, 48 bases in frame from the first base. Patients underwent resection in Japan or China between about 2013 and 2017. Two lung cancer pathologists independently confirmed the histologic diagnosis of each case on H&E slides. Premalignant or tumor cells were enriched for nucleic acid extraction by macro-dissection performed after pathologic assessment. The AllPrep DNA/RNA FFPE Kit was used to isolate DNA from FFPE tissue. This sample stems from a study of immune evolution from preneoplasia to lung adenocarcinoma (dated by TCRdb to the early 2020s). Looking at the study overall: No AAH lesions showed HLA loss of heterozygosity, compared with 6% to 8.5% of AIS, 15% of MIA and approximately 35% of ADC lesions. The study used immune gene expression, TCR sequencing and multiplex immunofluorescence to profile the immune contexture of lung adenocarcinoma precursors and invasive adenocarcinoma. Resected precursor lesions (AAH, AIS, MIA) and invasive adenocarcinomas were compared with paired morphologically normal lung tissue. The sample size depended on which specimens were available, not on a prior power calculation. The immune data were integrated with whole exome sequencing and methylation data from the same cohort of nodules. The overall cohort comprised 53 patients with pulmonary nodules who underwent surgical resection. TCR sequencing data came from about 52 patients. It was reported in the study that 100 to 110 samples were used for TCR sequencing. POLYSOLVER was used to infer class I HLA alleles from exome data, and LOHHLA was used to detect allele-specific HLA loss.

TCR beta CDR3 regions were sequenced from DNA using the immunoSEQ hsTCRbeta Kit. The authors processed their data as follows. The ImmunoSEQ Analyzer was used to analyse the TCR sequencing data. T cell clonality was defined as 1 minus Pielou's evenness, as computed on productive rearrangements. To measure T cell diversity, the inverse Simpson index was applied to productive templates. T cell density was expressed as TCR beta template counts normalized to usable DNA, with usable DNA estimated by amplifying and sequencing housekeeping genes. Two-sided Kruskal-Wallis tests were used to compare TCR metrics across histologic stages. TCRdb holds this immuneACCESS table with in-frame rearrangements only. Some clones are missing; in checked studies, unresolved V genes explain under half, and the rest has no known cause. The DNA gave D and trimming, while V, J and clone size come from that table. This sample comprises 1,500 to 2,000 clones, around 84% of them detected only once. The ten largest clones add up to around 8% of the sample.

What the authors observed across the whole study: The highest top T cell clone frequencies were observed in normal lung, and a progressive decrease in top T cell clone frequencies appeared to occur from AAH through AIS, MIA and invasive adenocarcinoma. The findings were based on association rather than direct causation, and larger cohorts with long-term follow-up and longitudinal biopsies were deemed needed. The highest T cell clonality was observed in KRAS-mutant nodules compared with EGFR-mutant or double wild-type lesions. The highest clonality was observed in normal lung, whereas higher T cell density and diversity but lower clonality appeared to be present in later-stage lesions. Because all patients came from Japan and China, whether the findings apply to Western populations was uncertain.

This clonotype was obtained from a donor at least 70 years old with lung adenocarcinoma. Sequenced input: FFPE tissue from an adenomatous hyperplasia lung lesion. Explained via the paper, the cell subset or site label denotes: atypical adenomatous hyperplasia (AAH), lung preneoplasia. The chain is assembled from TRBV28 and TRBJ2-3, with TRBD2 as a weak D call on 6 bases. This receptor has the CDR3 CASPLSASGSTDTQYF. DNA sequence: TGTGCCAGCCCTCTCTCGGCGAGCGGGAGCACAGATACGCAGTATTTT. The CDR3 plus the reference TRBV28 and TRBJ2-3 genes for the other parts give the full variable domain: DVKVTQSSRYLVKRTGEKVFLECVQDMDHENMFWYRQDPGLGLRLIYFSYDVKMKEKGDIPEGYSVSREKKERFSLILESASTNQTSMYLCASPLSASGSTDTQYFGPGTRLTVL.